The T cell receptor (beta chain) described here comes from a study of OX40 agonist ivuxolimab in advanced cancers. The germline V and J ends were trimmed by 4 bases and 5 bases, with 17 bases remaining between them. This CDR3 comprises 15 residues. Germline-derived CDR1 and CDR2 are SGHVS and FQNEAQ. General study points: Low normalized T-cell clonal expansion was also seen in some nonresponders.

Profiled with immunoSEQ multiplex PCR; TCRdb holds only in-frame clones, not every one. This sample carries some 80,000 clones, roughly 91% of them seen once, and the ten largest clones take under 0.35%. On this clone itself: Its target is not known.

The sequencing used CD4+ or CD8+ T cells sorted from blood, collected in a trial of the OX40 agonist ivuxolimab. This chain uses TRBV7-8 with TRBJ2-5; D gene ambiguous. The receptor was derived from an adult with an advanced solid tumor such as melanoma, head and neck, liver or kidney cancer. In nucleotides, the CDR3 is TGTGCCAGCAGCTCCAATAGTGTTGCAGCGGAGACCCAGTACTTC. Protein sequence: CASSSNSVAAETQYF.